Listed below are T cell receptor beta chains from one sample, sequenced in a study of blood T cell repertoires in COVID-19. Sequencing used immunoSEQ multiplex PCR; TCRdb keeps in-frame clones, though not all of them. The sample has about 210,000 clones; 60% to 85% are singletons. Sequencing was done on a sample of peripheral blood. These receptors were obtained from a woman between 65 and 79 years old with acute or convalescent COVID-19. Each CDR3 is given with its conserved first and last residue. The D gene is left open where the match is weak. Rows give clone size only sometimes, using once, few, many, or a class for an expanded clone.

size,V,D,J,DNA,CDR3
NA,TRBV30,TRBD2,TRBJ2-3,TGTGCCTGGAGTACCAGCGGGGGGGCCGCAGATACGCAGTATTTT,CAWSTSGGAADTQYF
NA,TRBV5-5,NA,TRBJ2-3,TGTGCCAGCACTTTGGGGGGTTTACGACCAGATACGCAGTATTTT,CASTLGGLRPDTQYF
NA,TRBV10-1,NA,TRBJ2-1,TGCGCCAGCAGTGAGGGGATGCGGGGAAGGCAGTTCTTC,CASSEGMRGRQFF
NA,TRBV2,NA,TRBJ2-5,TGTGCCAGCAGTGTAGGAGGGCAGCGGCAAGAGACCCAGTACTTC,CASSVGGQRQETQYF
NA,TRBV16,NA,TRBJ2-3,TGTGCCAGCAGCCAATTTCGGTCCACAGATACGCAGTATTTT,CASSQFRSTDTQYF
NA,TRBV6-7,TRBD1,TRBJ1-2,TGTGCCAGCAGTTACTCGGATGTGGCTGACAGGGATGGCTACACCTTC,CASSYSDVADRDGYTF
NA,TRBV15,NA,TRBJ2-5,TGTGCCACCAGCAGTCGGGACTTTCAAGAGACCCAGTACTTC,CATSSRDFQETQYF
NA,TRBV5-1,NA,TRBJ2-3,TGCGCCAGCAGCTTGGTCGACTCCCACCAGTATTTT,CASSLVDSHQYF
NA,TRBV9,NA,TRBJ2-2,TGTGCCAGCAAGGCGGCGGGGTCGAACACCGGGGAGCTGTTTTTT,CASKAAGSNTGELFF
once,TRBV12-3/TRBV12-4,NA,TRBJ2-7,TGTGCCAGCAGCCAAGGACAGGAGCAGTACTTC,CASSQGQEQYF
NA,TRBV7-6,NA,TRBJ2-3,TGTGCCAGCAGCTTAGCGGGGCCCTCAACAGATACGCAGTATTTT,CASSLAGPSTDTQYF
NA,TRBV2,NA,TRBJ2-7,TGTGCCAGCAGTGGGGCAAGTCCAGAGCAGTACTTC,CASSGASPEQYF
NA,TRBV19,TRBD1,TRBJ1-1,TGTGCCAGTAGTACTCAGACAGGGGGCACTGAAGCTTTCTTT,CASSTQTGGTEAFF
NA,TRBV9,TRBD1,TRBJ2-3,TGTGCCAGCACCCCATCCACGGGACAGGGAATAGATACGCAGTATTTT,CASTPSTGQGIDTQYF
NA,TRBV5-1,NA,TRBJ2-5,TGCGCCAGCAGCAGGGTCGGTAGCGTTAGGGAGACCCAGTACTTC,CASSRVGSVRETQYF
NA,TRBV7-2,TRBD1,TRBJ1-5,TGTGCCAGCAGCTCGGACAGGATTAATCAGCCCCAGCATTTT,CASSSDRINQPQHF
NA,TRBV5-6,NA,TRBJ2-7,TGTGCCAGCAGCCCGGACAGTTCATACGAGCAGTACTTC,CASSPDSSYEQYF